A selection of T cell receptor beta chains follows, all from one sample in a study of blood T cell repertoires in COVID-19. The method was immunoSEQ multiplex PCR; TCRdb's version includes in-frame clones alone and lacks a portion of them. This sample carries a few hundred thousand clones, roughly 80% of them seen once, and the ten largest clones take 5% to 6%. The material sequenced was PBMCs or T cells enriched from blood (not recorded which). The origin of the receptors is a woman in her fifties or sixties who had recovered from COVID-19. CDR3s include the opening cysteine and the closing phenylalanine or tryptophan. D genes are given only for firm matches. For some rows the clone size is stated as once, few or many, or as a class when expanded; others skip it.

d_gene	len	j_gene	v_gene	abundance	CDR3nt	CDR3aa
TRBD1	15	TRBJ2-7	TRBV6-5	NA	TGTGCCAGCAGACCCCGCGGGACAGGGCCCCACGAGCAGTACTTC	CASRPRGTGPHEQYF
TRBD1	15	TRBJ2-1	TRBV6-2/TRBV6-3	NA	TGTGCCAGCAGTCCAGGCAGGGGGTGGGTCGATGAGCAGTTCTTC	CASSPGRGWVDEQFF
TRBD2	14	TRBJ2-7	TRBV7-2	NA	TGTGCCAGCAGCAGCGGGAGTTTGTCCTACGAGCAGTACTTC	CASSSGSLSYEQYF
TRBD1	15	TRBJ1-5	TRBV12-5	NA	TGTGCTAGTGCCAAGGACAGGGTACGCAATCAGCCCCAGCATTTT	CASAKDRVRNQPQHF
TRBD1	13	TRBJ1-2	TRBV25-1	NA	TGTGCCAGCAGTGCGGACAGGGCCTATGGCTACACCTTC	CASSADRAYGYTF
TRBD2	16	TRBJ2-3	TRBV6-6	NA	TGTGCCAGCAGCCACAATCTAGCGGGGGGGCGAGATACGCAGTATTTT	CASSHNLAGGRDTQYF
NA	14	TRBJ1-1	TRBV6-5	NA	TGTGCCAGCAGTTACTCGCGGCAGAACACTGAAGCTTTCTTT	CASSYSRQNTEAFF
NA	16	TRBJ2-6	TRBV19	NA	TGTGCCAGTAGCCCCCTGGGAGAAACTGGGGCCAACGTCCTGACTTTC	CASSPLGETGANVLTF
NA	12	TRBJ2-1	TRBV9	NA	TGTGCCAGCAGCCCTAGCGACGGTGAGCAGTTCTTC	CASSPSDGEQFF
TRBD1	17	TRBJ1-1	TRBV2	once	TGTGCCAGCACCCCCCAGTACCCGGGACAGTTGAACACTGAAGCTTTCTTT	CASTPQYPGQLNTEAFF
NA	16	TRBJ2-2	TRBV6-4	NA	TGTGCCACTCGAAGCACGTGGACTTCGAACACCGGGGAGCTGTTTTTT	CATRSTWTSNTGELFF
NA	13	TRBJ2-7	TRBV3-1/TRBV3-2	few	TGTGCCAGCAGCGATACAGGTACCTACGAGCAGTACTTC	CASSDTGTYEQYF
TRBD1	19	TRBJ1-6	TRBV4-1	NA	TGCGCCAGCAGCCAAGATCTTTATGGACAGGGGGCTGGTGGTTCACCCCTCCACTTT	CASSQDLYGQGAGGSPLHF
TRBD1	18	TRBJ2-7	TRBV3-1/TRBV3-2	NA	TGTGCCAGCAGCCAAGAGGTGGGACAGGGGGCGAACCTCTACGAGCAGTACTTC	CASSQEVGQGANLYEQYF
TRBD2	13	TRBJ2-7	TRBV19	NA	TGTGCCACCCGGGGGGGCCCGTCCTACGAGCAGTACTTC	CATRGGPSYEQYF
TRBD1	17	TRBJ2-3	TRBV27	few	TGTGCCACCAGTGGGACAGAGTTTCCCTTTATTACAGATACGCAGTATTTT	CATSGTEFPFITDTQYF